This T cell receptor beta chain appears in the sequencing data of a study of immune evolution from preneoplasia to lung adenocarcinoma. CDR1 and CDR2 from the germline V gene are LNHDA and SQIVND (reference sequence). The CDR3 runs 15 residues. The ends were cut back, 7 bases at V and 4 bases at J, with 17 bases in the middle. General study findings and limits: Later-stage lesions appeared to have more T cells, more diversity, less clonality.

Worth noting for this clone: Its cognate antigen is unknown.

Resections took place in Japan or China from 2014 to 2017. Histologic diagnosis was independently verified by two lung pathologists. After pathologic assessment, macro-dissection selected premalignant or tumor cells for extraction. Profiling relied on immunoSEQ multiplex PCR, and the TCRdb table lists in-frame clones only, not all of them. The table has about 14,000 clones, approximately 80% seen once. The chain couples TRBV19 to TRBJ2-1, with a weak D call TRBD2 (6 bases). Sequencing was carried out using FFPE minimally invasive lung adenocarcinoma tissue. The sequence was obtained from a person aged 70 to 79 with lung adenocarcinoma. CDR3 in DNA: TGTGCCAGTACTCACGGCGGGGCGGGGTACAATGAGCAGTTCTTC. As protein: CASTHGGAGYNEQFF. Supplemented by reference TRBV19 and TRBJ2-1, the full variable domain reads DGGITQSPKYLFRKEGQNVTLSCEQNLNHDAMYWYRQDPGQGLRLIYYSQIVNDFQKGDIAEGYSVSREKKESFPLTVTSAQKNPTAFYLCASTHGGAGYNEQFFGPGTRLTVL.